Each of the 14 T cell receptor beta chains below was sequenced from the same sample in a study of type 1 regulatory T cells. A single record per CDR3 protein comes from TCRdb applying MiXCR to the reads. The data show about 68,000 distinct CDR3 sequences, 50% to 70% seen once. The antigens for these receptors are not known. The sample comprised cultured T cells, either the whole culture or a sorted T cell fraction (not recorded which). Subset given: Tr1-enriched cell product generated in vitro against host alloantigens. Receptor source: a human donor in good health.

DNA for the CDR3: TGTGCCAGCTCACCGGCGGGGGTCACAGATACGCAGTATTTT. Translating gives CASSPAGVTDTQYF. This rearrangement joins TRBV18 to TRBJ2-3, with 7 bases aligning to TRBD2. This CDR3 spans 14 amino acids. Germline trimming cut 3 bases from V and 2 bases from J; bases unmatched to any gene: 2. Germline-derived CDR1 and CDR2 are KGHSH and LQKENI.

The CDR3, as DNA: TGTGCCACCAGTGATTCAACGTACAGGGACACGCAGTATTTT. Its translation is CATSDSTYRDTQYF. The rearrangement uses TRBV24-1 and TRBJ2-3; D perhaps matches TRBD1 (6 bases). The CDR3 loop spans 14 amino acids. Germline V gives CDR1 KGHDR, CDR2 SFDVKD. V was trimmed by 2 bases and J by 9 bases, leaving 14 bases between them.

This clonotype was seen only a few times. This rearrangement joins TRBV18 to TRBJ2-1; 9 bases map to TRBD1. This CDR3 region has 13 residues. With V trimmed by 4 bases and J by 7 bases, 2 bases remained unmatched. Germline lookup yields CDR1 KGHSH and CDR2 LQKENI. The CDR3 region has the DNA TGTGCCAGCTCACGGGACAGGGTAAATGAGCAGTTCTTC. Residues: CASSRDRVNEQFF.

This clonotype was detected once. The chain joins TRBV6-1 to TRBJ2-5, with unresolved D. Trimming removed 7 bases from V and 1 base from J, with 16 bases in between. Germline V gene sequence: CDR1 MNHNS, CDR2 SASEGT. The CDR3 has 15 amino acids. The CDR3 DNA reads TGTGCCAGCACTAGGGCTACTAACGTCCAAGAGACCCAGTACTTC. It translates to CASTRATNVQETQYF.

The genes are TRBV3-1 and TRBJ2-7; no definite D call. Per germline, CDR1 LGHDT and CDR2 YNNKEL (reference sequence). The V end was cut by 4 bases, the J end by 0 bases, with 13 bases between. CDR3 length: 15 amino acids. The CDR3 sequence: CASSPRIQSSYEQYF. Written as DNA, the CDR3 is TGTGCCAGCAGCCCCCGGATTCAGAGCTCCTACGAGCAGTACTTC.

CDR3 in amino acids: CSAIGRGVGETQYF. DNA of the CDR3: TGCAGCGCCATCGGCAGGGGTGTTGGAGAGACCCAGTACTTC. The chain recombines TRBV20-1 with TRBJ2-5, with a possible D match to TRBD1 (6 bases). The CDR3 covers 14 residues. From germline, CDR1 is DFQATT and CDR2 SNEGSKA (reference sequence).

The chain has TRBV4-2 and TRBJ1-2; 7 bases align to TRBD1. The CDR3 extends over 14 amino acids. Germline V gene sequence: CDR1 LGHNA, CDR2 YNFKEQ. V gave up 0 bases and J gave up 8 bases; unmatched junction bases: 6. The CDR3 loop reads CASSQDVLDRGYTF. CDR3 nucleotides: TGTGCCAGCAGCCAAGATGTTCTGGACAGGGGCTACACCTTC.

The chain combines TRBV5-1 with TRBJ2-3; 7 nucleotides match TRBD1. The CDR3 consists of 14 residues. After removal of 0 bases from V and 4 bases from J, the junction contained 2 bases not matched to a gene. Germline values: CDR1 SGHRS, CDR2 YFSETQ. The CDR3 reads CASSLEGASDTQYF. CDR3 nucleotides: TGCGCCAGCAGCTTGGAGGGGGCGTCAGATACGCAGTATTTT. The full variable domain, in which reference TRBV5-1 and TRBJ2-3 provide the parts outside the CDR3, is KAGVTQTPRYLIKTRGQQVTLSCSPISGHRSVSWYQQTPGQGLQFLFEYFSETQRNKGNFPGRFSGRQFSNSRSEMNVSTLELGDSALYLCASSLEGASDTQYFGPGTRLTVL.

CDR3 bases: TGCAGTGCTAGAGGCTCAGGGCAGGGGGCCGACGAGCAGTACTTC. Its translation is CSARGSGQGADEQYF. The chain joins TRBV20-1 to TRBJ2-7; 8 bases are a match to TRBD1. With V trimmed by 1 base and J by 5 bases, 10 bases remained unmatched. Germline CDR1 and CDR2: DFQATT and SNEGSKA (reference sequence). The CDR3 is 15 residues long.

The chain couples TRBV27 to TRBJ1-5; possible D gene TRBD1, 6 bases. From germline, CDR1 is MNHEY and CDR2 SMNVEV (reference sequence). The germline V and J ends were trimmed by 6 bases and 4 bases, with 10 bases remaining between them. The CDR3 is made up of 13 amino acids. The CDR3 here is CASRPTGNQPQHF. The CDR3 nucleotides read TGTGCCAGCAGACCAACAGGGAATCAGCCCCAGCATTTT.

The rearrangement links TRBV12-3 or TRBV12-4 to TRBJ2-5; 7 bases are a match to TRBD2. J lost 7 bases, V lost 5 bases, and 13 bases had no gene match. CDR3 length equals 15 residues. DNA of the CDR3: TGTGCCAGCAGTCTCCCATCTAGCGGATTTGGGACCCAGTACTTC. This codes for CASSLPSSGFGTQYF.

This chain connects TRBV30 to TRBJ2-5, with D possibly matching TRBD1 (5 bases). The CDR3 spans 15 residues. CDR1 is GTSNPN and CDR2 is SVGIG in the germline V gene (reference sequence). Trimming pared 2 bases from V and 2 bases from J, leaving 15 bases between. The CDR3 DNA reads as TGTGCCTGGAGTAGAGGTTTAGGGGCTCAAGAGACCCAGTACTTC. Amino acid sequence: CAWSRGLGAQETQYF. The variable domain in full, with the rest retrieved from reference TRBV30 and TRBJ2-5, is SQTIHQWPATLVQPVGSPLSLECTVEGTSNPNLYWYRQAAGRGLQLLFYSVGIGQISSEVPQNLSASRPQDRQFILSSKKLLLSDSGFYLCAWSRGLGAQETQYFGPGTRLLVL.

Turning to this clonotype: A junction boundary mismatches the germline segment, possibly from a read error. The CDR3 nucleotides are TGCAATGCTAGAGATATTAAAACGGGGTTCTACGAGCAGTACTTC. This sequence encodes CNARDIKTGFYEQYF. This chain connects TRBV20-1 to TRBJ2-7; D possibly corresponds to TRBD2 (5 bases). The length of the CDR3 is 15 residues. From germline, CDR1 is DFQATT and CDR2 SNEGSKA (reference sequence).

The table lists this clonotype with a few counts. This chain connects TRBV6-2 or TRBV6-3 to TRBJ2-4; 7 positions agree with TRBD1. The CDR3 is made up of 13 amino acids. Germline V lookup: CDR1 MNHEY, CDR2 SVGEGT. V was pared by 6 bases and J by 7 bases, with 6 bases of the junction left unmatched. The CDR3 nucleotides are TGTGCCAGCAGGTGGACAGGAGAGAACATTCAGTACTTC. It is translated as CASRWTGENIQYF.